This T cell receptor beta chain was obtained from a study of metastatic and nonmetastatic thyroid tumors. Overall study context: A comparison of repertoires was made across blood and tumor or nodule tissue from malignant and benign thyroid patients. Study results and caveats: Versus benign nodules, malignant thyroid tumors reportedly had significantly higher TCR beta diversity, in blood and tumor.

This clone was picked up a small number of times. Antigen: not known. The germline V and J ends were trimmed by 0 bases and 8 bases, with 7 bases remaining between them. The CDR3 length is 13 residues. CDR1 and CDR2 (germline): SGHAT, FQNNGV. Per the original data handling: It was from CDR3 differences across clinicopathological groups that a distant-metastasis classifier for papillary thyroid cancer was built. TCRdb re-clonotyped the PCR reads via MiXCR. The V and J calls follow TCRdb's processing rather than the paper's. The data show about 23,000 clones, 20% to 30% seen once. Every patient was untreated before thyroid surgery.

The TCR was taken from a female donor with papillary thyroid cancer or a benign thyroid nodule (not recorded which). Some clones in this sample may be carry-over from other donors' samples. The sequenced sample was tumor tissue. This chain uses TRBV11-2 with TRBJ1-4; the D gene is possibly TRBD1 (5 bases). In DNA, the CDR3 is TGTGCCAGCAGCTTAGATCGGGGGGAAAAACTGTTTTTT. Its translation: CASSLDRGEKLFF.